These 18 T cell receptor beta chains were sequenced from one sample in a study of cytomegalovirus exposure and HLA in healthy donors. In the PCR, 60 Vbeta and 13 Jbeta primers were used. This table comes from immunoSEQ multiplex PCR, and its TCRdb copy is limited to in-frame clones, with some not included. The sample holds around 200,000 clones; roughly 90% are singletons and the top ten take around 0.34%. Sequencing was performed on PBMCs. These receptors were obtained from a woman aged 25 to 45 in good health and CMV-seronegative.

This rearrangement joins TRBV5-4 to TRBJ2-1, with TRBD2 as a possible D gene (6 bases). Germline loops: CDR1 SGHNT, CDR2 YYREEE (reference sequence). The CDR3 runs 13 residues. V was shortened by 0 bases and J by 9 bases, with 10 bases between the two germline ends. The CDR3 protein is CASSLVLAGEQFF. The CDR3 region has the DNA TGTGCCAGCAGCTTGGTACTAGCAGGTGAGCAGTTCTTC.

CDR3 region: CASSSQAGGSYNEQFF. As DNA, the CDR3 is TGCGCCAGCAGTAGTCAAGCGGGAGGATCTTACAATGAGCAGTTCTTC. V is TRBV10-1 and J is TRBJ2-1; TRBD2 agrees at 9 bases. CDR1 and CDR2 from the germline V gene are WNHNN and SYGVQD (reference sequence). Unmatched junction bases numbered 9, after V lost 5 bases and J lost 4 bases. CDR3 length: 16 residues.

This rearrangement joins TRBV25-1 to TRBJ2-3, with 8 bases that match TRBD2. Germline V lookup: CDR1 MGHDK, CDR2 SYGVNS. The CDR3 is 17 residues long. With 4 bases clipped from V and 4 bases from J, the junction kept 13 bases outside the gene matches. The CDR3 here is CASSGSSGTMYPDTQYF. The CDR3 DNA is TGTGCCAGCAGTGGAAGTAGCGGGACCATGTATCCAGATACGCAGTATTTT. Together with reference TRBV25-1 and TRBJ2-3, the CDR3 gives the full variable domain: EADIYQTPRYLVIGTGKKITLECSQTMGHDKMYWYQQDPGMELHLIHYSYGVNSTEKGDLSSESTVSRIRTEHFPLTLESARPSHTSQYLCASSGSSGTMYPDTQYFGPGTRLTVL.

The chain has TRBV9 and TRBJ2-3; a weak D match, TRBD2 (6 bases). The CDR3 runs 15 residues. CDR1 and CDR2 (germline): SGDLS, YYNGEE. The germline V and J ends were trimmed by 4 bases and 0 bases, with 12 bases remaining between them. In DNA form, the CDR3 reads TGTGCCAGCAGCCCGATGGAGGGGAGCACAGATACGCAGTATTTT. It yields the protein CASSPMEGSTDTQYF.

The chain employs TRBV5-1 and TRBJ2-6; D not resolved. V was pared by 5 bases and J by 0 bases, with 3 bases between. This CDR3 contains 13 residues. Looked up from germline, CDR1 is SGHRS and CDR2 is YFSETQ. The CDR3 region has the DNA TGCGCCAGCAGGAGCTCTGGGGCCAACGTCCTGACTTTC. It yields the protein CASRSSGANVLTF. Based on the CDR3 plus reference TRBV5-1 and TRBJ2-6, the full variable domain is KAGVTQTPRYLIKTRGQQVTLSCSPISGHRSVSWYQQTPGQGLQFLFEYFSETQRNKGNFPGRFSGRQFSNSRSEMNVSTLELGDSALYLCASRSSGANVLTFGAGSRLTVL.

This rearrangement joins TRBV4-1 to TRBJ2-2, with D hard to call. Between the trimmed V and J ends, which lost 0 bases and 6 bases, there was a span of 5 bases. The CDR3 is made up of 13 amino acids. Germline lookup yields CDR1 MGHRA and CDR2 YSYEKL. In nucleotides, the CDR3 is TGCGCCAGCAGCCAAGATTTCTCCGGGGAGCTGTTTTTT. Its translation is CASSQDFSGELFF.

The chain has TRBV25-1 and TRBJ2-1; D perhaps matches TRBD2 (6 bases). This CDR3 is 14 amino acids long. Germline V gene sequence: CDR1 MGHDK, CDR2 SYGVNS. The ends were cut back, 3 bases at V and 9 bases at J, with 15 bases in the middle. The DNA for the CDR3 is TGTGCCAGCAGTGAGGGGGGAAGGTACGGTGAGCAGTTCTTC. Protein sequence: CASSEGGRYGEQFF.

The chain couples TRBV5-4 to TRBJ2-2, with 7 nucleotides matching TRBD2. The V gene end was trimmed by 3 bases and the J gene end by 1 base; junction bases not matched to a gene: 6. This CDR3 comprises 16 residues. Looked up from germline, CDR1 is SGHNT and CDR2 is YYREEE (reference sequence). CDR3 protein: CASSSERGLNTGELFF. In DNA, the CDR3 is TGTGCCAGCAGCTCAGAGCGGGGCCTGAACACCGGGGAGCTGTTTTTT. The variable domain in full, completed from reference TRBV5-4 and TRBJ2-2, reads ETGVTQSPTHLIKTRGQQVTLRCSSQSGHNTVSWYQQALGQGPQFIFQYYREEENGRGNFPPRFSGLQFPNYSSELNVNALELDDSALYLCASSSERGLNTGELFFGEGSRLTVL.

This clone was observed a single time. CDR3 protein: CASSRGTSGLGEQYF. CDR3 DNA: TGTGCCAGCAGCAGAGGGACTAGCGGCTTGGGGGAGCAGTACTTC. The rearrangement uses TRBV2 and TRBJ2-7, with 11 bases that match TRBD2. Germline V lookup: CDR1 SNHLY, CDR2 FYNNEI. Trimming cost V 6 bases and J 7 bases; bases outside gene matches: 11. This CDR3 is 15 amino acids long.

This clone came up once. Other DNA sequences in this specimen translate into the identical CDR3. The chain recombines TRBV29-1 with TRBJ1-5; TRBD1 aligns across 9 bases. The CDR3 is made up of 13 amino acids. Germline V CDR1 and CDR2: SQVTM, ANQGSEA. V gave up 4 bases and J gave up 6 bases; unmatched junction bases: 4. CDR3 sequence (DNA): TGCAGCGTTGGGGGACAGGGAGGTCAGCCCCAGCATTTT. Amino acid sequence: CSVGGQGGQPQHF.

This sequence joins TRBV9 and TRBJ2-1, with 9 bases that match TRBD2. Germline CDR1 is SGDLS and CDR2 is YYNGEE. The CDR3 totals 12 residues. J lost 9 bases, V lost 4 bases, and 2 bases had no gene match. The CDR3 reads CASSRSGSEQFF. The CDR3 nucleotides are TGTGCCAGCAGCCGTAGCGGGAGTGAGCAGTTCTTC.

The chain is built from TRBV2 and TRBJ2-7; TRBD1 aligns across 9 bases. Germline V gives CDR1 SNHLY, CDR2 FYNNEI. The J segment lost 5 bases and the V segment lost 6 bases, leaving 8 bases of the junction unmatched. This CDR3 contains 14 residues. The CDR3 DNA sequence: TGTGCCAGCAGGTCCGGGACAGGGAACCACGAGCAGTACTTC. Encoded protein: CASRSGTGNHEQYF.

The genes are TRBV10-2 and TRBJ2-7; D remains unclear. The CDR3 consists of 14 residues. V was cut by 9 bases and J by 3 bases, with 18 bases left in between. CDR1 is WSHSY and CDR2 is SAAADI in the germline V gene. The CDR3 DNA sequence: TGCGCCAGTTCGCACCAGACTGTTAGCTACGAGCAGTACTTC. It codes for CASSHQTVSYEQYF.

As to this clone: The junction does not match germline at one end; this may be a read error. The chain has TRBV7-7 and TRBJ2-7; 8 bases map to TRBD1. Per the germline V gene, CDR1 is SSHAT and CDR2 is FNYEAQ (reference sequence). The CDR3 runs to 15 residues. The CDR3 region is CASSLGTGPLYEQYF. The CDR3 region has the DNA TGTGCTAGCAGCTTAGGGACAGGTCCACTCTACGAGCAGTACTTC.

This clone is a singleton in its sample. The chain carries TRBV5-1 and TRBJ1-2; D might be TRBD1 (5 bases). There are 13 residues in the CDR3. Trimming removed 0 bases from V and 4 bases from J, with 7 bases in between. The germline V gene encodes CDR1 SGHRS and CDR2 YFSETQ. The CDR3: CASSLGDSYGYTF. CDR3 DNA: TGCGCCAGCAGCTTGGGTGACAGCTATGGCTACACCTTC.

In this sample, this clone turned up a few times. The chain employs TRBV7-9 and TRBJ1-4; no clear D gene. V was shortened by 11 bases and J by 3 bases, with 16 bases between the two germline ends. The CDR3 runs 14 residues. CDR1 is SEHNR, CDR2 FQNEAQ, per germline (reference sequence). The CDR3 DNA follows: TGTGCCTGCCAGGAATCGCGGGCTAATGAAAAACTGTTTTTT. Its translation: CACQESRANEKLFF. Using reference TRBV7-9 and TRBJ1-4 for the parts outside the CDR3, the full variable domain is DTGVSQNPRHKITKRGQNVTFRCDPISEHNRLYWYRQTLGQGPEFLTYFQNEAQLEKSRLLSDRFSAERPKGSFSTLEIQRTEQGDSAMYLCACQESRANEKLFFGSGTQLSVL.

This chain uses TRBV7-8 with TRBJ2-3, with 9 bases fitting TRBD2. The CDR3 length is 17 residues. The germline gives CDR1 SGHVS, CDR2 FQNEAQ. Unmatched junction bases numbered 15, after V lost 5 bases and J lost 6 bases. CDR3: CASSPHGVAGGTDTQYF. CDR3 nucleotides: TGTGCCAGCAGCCCCCACGGTGTGGCGGGAGGGACCGATACGCAGTATTTT.

The chain has TRBV2 and TRBJ1-6, with 7 bases that match TRBD1. The V segment lost 2 bases and the J segment 7 bases; nucleotides outside the gene matches: 2. Germline CDR1 SNHLY, CDR2 FYNNEI. This CDR3 has 14 residues. The CDR3 reads CASSETGANSPLHF. The CDR3 DNA reads TGTGCCAGCAGTGAAACAGGGGCGAATTCACCCCTCCACTTT.